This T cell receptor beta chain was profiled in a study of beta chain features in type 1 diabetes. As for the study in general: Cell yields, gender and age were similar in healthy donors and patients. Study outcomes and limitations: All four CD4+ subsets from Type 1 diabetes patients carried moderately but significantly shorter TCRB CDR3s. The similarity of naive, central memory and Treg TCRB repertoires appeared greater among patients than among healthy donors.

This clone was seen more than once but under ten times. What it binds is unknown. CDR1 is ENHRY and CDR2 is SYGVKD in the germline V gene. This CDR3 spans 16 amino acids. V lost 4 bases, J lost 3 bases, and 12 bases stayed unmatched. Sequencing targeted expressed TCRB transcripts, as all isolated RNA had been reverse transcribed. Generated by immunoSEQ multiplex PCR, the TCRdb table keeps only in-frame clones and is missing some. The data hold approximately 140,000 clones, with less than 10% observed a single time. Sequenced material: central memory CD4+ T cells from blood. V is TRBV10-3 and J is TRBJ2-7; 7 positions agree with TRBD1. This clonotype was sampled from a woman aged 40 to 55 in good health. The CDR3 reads CAISGVIGQELYEQYF. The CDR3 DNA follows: TGTGCCATCAGTGGGGTAATCGGACAGGAACTCTACGAGCAGTACTTC.